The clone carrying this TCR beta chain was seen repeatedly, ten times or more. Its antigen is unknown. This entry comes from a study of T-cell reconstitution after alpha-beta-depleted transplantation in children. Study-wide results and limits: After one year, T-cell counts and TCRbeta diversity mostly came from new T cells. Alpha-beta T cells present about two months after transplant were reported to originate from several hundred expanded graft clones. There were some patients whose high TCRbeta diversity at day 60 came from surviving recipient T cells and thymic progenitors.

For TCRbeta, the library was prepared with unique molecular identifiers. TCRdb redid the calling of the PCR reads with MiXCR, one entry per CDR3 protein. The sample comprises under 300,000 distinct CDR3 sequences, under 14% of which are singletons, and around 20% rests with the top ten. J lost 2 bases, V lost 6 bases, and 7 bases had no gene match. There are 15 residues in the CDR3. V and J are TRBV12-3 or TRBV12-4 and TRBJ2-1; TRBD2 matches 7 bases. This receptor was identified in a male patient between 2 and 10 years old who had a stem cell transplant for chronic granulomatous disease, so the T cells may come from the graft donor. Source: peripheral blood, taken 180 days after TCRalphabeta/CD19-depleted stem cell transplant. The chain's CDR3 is CASRLTSTTYNEQFF. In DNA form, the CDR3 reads TGTGCCAGCAGATTGACTAGCACCACCTACAATGAGCAGTTCTTC.